The 26 T cell receptor beta chains listed next were all sequenced from one sample in a study of OX40 agonist ivuxolimab in advanced cancers. Data came from immunoSEQ multiplex PCR; TCRdb stores just in-frame clones and leaves some out. The sample yields approximately 70,000 clones, approximately 92% seen once. Here the sequenced sample was CD4+ or CD8+ T cells sorted from blood, taken in a trial of the OX40 agonist ivuxolimab. Every receptor here comes from an adult with an advanced solid tumor such as melanoma, head and neck, liver or kidney cancer.

The rearrangement joins TRBV28 to TRBJ1-1; TRBD1 matches 10 bases. Germline CDR1 and CDR2: MDHEN and SYDVKM. The CDR3 has 15 amino acids. After removal of 8 bases from V and 4 bases from J, the junction contained 10 bases not matched to a gene. CDR3 loop: CASLPPRTGGTEAFF. The CDR3 DNA is TGTGCCAGCCTCCCACCGAGGACAGGGGGCACTGAAGCTTTCTTT.

The rearrangement links TRBV6-5 to TRBJ1-2; no firm D call. Germline assignment: CDR1 MNHEY and CDR2 SVGAGI. The CDR3 spans 14 residues. Trimming removed 3 bases at V and 2 bases at J, with 10 bases between. CDR3 protein: CASSYGQKNYGYTF. The DNA for the CDR3 is TGTGCCAGCAGTTATGGGCAGAAGAACTATGGCTACACCTTC.

The gene calls are TRBV7-2 and TRBJ1-3, with D maybe TRBD1 (5 bases). CDR1 and CDR2 (germline): SGHTA, FQGNSA. Trimming stripped 5 bases from V and 2 bases from J, with 10 bases between. The CDR3 length is 14 residues. CDR3 loop: CASSAGGTGNTIYF. As DNA, the CDR3 is TGTGCCAGCAGCGCCGGGGGGACTGGAAACACCATATATTTT.

The chain recombines TRBV7-5 with TRBJ2-1; no check of the table's D call, TRBD2, against the DNA was made. TRBV7-5 is assigned pseudogene status. The CDR3 length is 16 residues. The CDR3 nucleotides read TGTGCCAGAAGCTTAAGTGAGGAAGCGACCTCCAATGAGCAGTTCTTC. It translates to CARSLSEEATSNEQFF.

DNA for the CDR3: TGTGCCAGCAGCTCCAGGGGGCGCAAAGATACGCAGTATTTT. Its protein is CASSSRGRKDTQYF. This chain uses TRBV6-6 with TRBJ2-3; 8 positions match TRBD1. The junction had 7 bases not matched to a gene; V was cut back by 6 bases and J by 5 bases. The germline CDR1 and CDR2 sequences are MNHNY and SVGAGI (reference sequence). The CDR3 contains 14 residues.

This chain links TRBV25-1 with TRBJ1-4, with a weak D call TRBD1 (5 bases). Germline V CDR1 and CDR2: MGHDK, SYGVNS. The CDR3 sequence is 15 residues long. The V gene lost 1 base and the J gene lost 8 bases, with 14 bases spanning the gap. The CDR3 is CASSELGRENEKLFF. The DNA of the CDR3 is TGTGCCAGCAGTGAATTAGGCAGGGAGAACGAAAAACTGTTTTTT.

This chain links TRBV6-5 with TRBJ1-2; 8 positions match TRBD1. J was trimmed by 4 bases and V by 6 bases; bases with no gene match: 4. The CDR3 spans 13 residues. Germline V lookup: CDR1 MNHEY, CDR2 SVGAGI. CDR3 in amino acids: CASRTGQAYGYTF. In nucleotides, the CDR3 is TGTGCCAGCAGAACGGGACAGGCCTATGGCTACACCTTC.

This chain links TRBV6-5 with TRBJ2-5, with 9 bases matching TRBD2. Trimming removed 5 bases from V and 4 bases from J; junction bases left unmatched: 8. Germline V lookup: CDR1 MNHEY, CDR2 SVGAGI. CDR3 length: 15 residues. In nucleotides, the CDR3 is TGTGCCAGCAGTACCGTGGCGGGAGGGCGAGAGACCCAGTACTTC. Encoded protein: CASSTVAGGRETQYF.

The V gene is TRBV15, the J gene TRBJ2-6, with D possibly being TRBD1 (5 bases). V gave up 5 bases and J gave up 0 bases, with 11 bases separating them. Per the germline V gene, CDR1 is LNHNV and CDR2 is YYDKDF (reference sequence). The CDR3 length is 16 residues. The CDR3 bases are TGTGCCACCAGCTGGGGCCTTAGCTCTGGGGCCAACGTCCTGACTTTC. This sequence encodes CATSWGLSSGANVLTF.

V gene TRBV7-2 combines with J gene TRBJ1-1; 8 nucleotides line up with TRBD1. With 4 bases clipped from V and 5 bases from J, the junction kept 6 bases outside the gene matches. CDR3 size: 14 residues. Looked up from germline, CDR1 is SGHTA and CDR2 is FQGNSA. The CDR3 DNA reads as TGTGCCAGCAGCTCCAACAGGGGGGGTACTGAAGCTTTCTTT. Translation: CASSSNRGGTEAFF.

The chain couples TRBV7-9 to TRBJ2-5; D is unresolved. CDR3 length: 15 amino acids. Germline assignment: CDR1 SEHNR and CDR2 FQNEAQ (reference sequence). The ends were cut back, 5 bases at V and 1 base at J, with 14 bases in the middle. CDR3 bases: TGTGCCAGCAGCCCCTCTGTCGGGCCCCAAGAGACCCAGTACTTC. Amino acid sequence: CASSPSVGPQETQYF.

The chain links TRBV15 to TRBJ2-7; 10 nucleotides agree with TRBD1. The CDR3 is 15 residues long. Germline CDR1 reads LNHNV; CDR2 reads YYDKDF (reference sequence). V shed 5 bases, J shed 2 bases, and the junction held 6 bases outside the gene matches. The CDR3 loop reads CATSAWDRGAYEQYF. In DNA form, the CDR3 reads TGTGCCACCAGCGCCTGGGACAGGGGCGCCTACGAGCAGTACTTC. Full variable domain (outside the CDR3, taken from reference TRBV15 and TRBJ2-7): DAMVIQNPRYQVTQFGKPVTLSCSQTLNHNVMYWYQQKSSQAPKLLFHYYDKDFNNEADTPDNFQSRRPNTSFCFLDIRSPGLGDTAMYLCATSAWDRGAYEQYFGPGTRLTVT.

This chain joins TRBV7-2 and TRBJ2-1, with a weak D call TRBD2 (5 bases). The germline V and J ends were trimmed by 5 bases and 5 bases, with 10 bases remaining between them. CDR3 length equals 13 residues. Germline V gene sequence: CDR1 SGHTA, CDR2 FQGNSA. DNA for the CDR3: TGTGCCAGCAGCCTCAGAGGGAACAATGAGCAGTTCTTC. It translates to CASSLRGNNEQFF.

The CDR3 loop is CASSQVGQGAAGYTF. CDR3 bases: TGCGCCAGCAGCCAAGTGGGACAGGGGGCCGCTGGCTACACCTTC. J is TRBJ1-2 and V is TRBV4-3; 12 bases are a match to TRBD1. The CDR3 length is 15 residues. V shed 1 base, J shed 7 bases, and the junction held 4 bases outside the gene matches. Germline CDR1 LGHNA, CDR2 YSLEER.

The chain joins TRBV5-1 to TRBJ2-3; 8 positions match TRBD2. Trimming took 0 bases from V and 4 from J; bases not matched to a gene: 13. This CDR3 has 18 amino acids. The germline gives CDR1 SGHRS, CDR2 YFSETQ. CDR3 amino acids: CASSLVGVTGGVADTQYF. CDR3 DNA sequence: TGCGCCAGCAGCTTGGTAGGGGTGACGGGAGGGGTTGCAGATACGCAGTATTTT.

The V and J genes are TRBV20-1 and TRBJ1-1, with no clear D. V lost 1 base and J 11 bases, leaving 8 bases between the germline ends. Germline assignment: CDR1 DFQATT and CDR2 SNEGSKA (reference sequence). The CDR3 is 10 residues long. The CDR3 sequence is CSARVRRAFF. In nucleotides, the CDR3 is TGCAGTGCTAGAGTTCGCAGGGCTTTCTTT.

The chain combines TRBV11-1 with TRBJ1-4; 7 nucleotides line up with TRBD1. V trimming: 5 bases; J trimming: 5 bases; junction bases outside the gene matches: 8. CDR1 SGHAT and CDR2 FQDESV come from the germline V gene (reference sequence). The length of the CDR3 is 15 residues. DNA of the CDR3: TGTGCCAGCAGCATGCGGGACAGAAAAAATGAAAAACTGTTTTTT. The encoded protein is CASSMRDRKNEKLFF.

CDR3: CASSLGHRATYEQYF. DNA for the CDR3: TGTGCCAGCAGTTTAGGCCACCGCGCCACCTACGAGCAGTACTTC. The V and J genes are TRBV28 and TRBJ2-7; D is ambiguous. Germline CDR1 and CDR2: MDHEN and SYDVKM. V shed 2 bases and J shed 2 bases, with 13 bases lying between them. The CDR3 spans 15 residues.

The chain is built from TRBV6-4 and TRBJ1-2; no clear D gene. V dropped 8 bases and J dropped 3 bases, with 19 bases sitting between them. The CDR3 extends over 15 amino acids. Germline V gene data show CDR1 as MRHNA and CDR2 as SNTAGT. The CDR3 loop is CASPVQGNPHYGYTF. CDR3 bases: TGTGCCAGCCCGGTGCAAGGCAATCCCCACTATGGCTACACCTTC.

The rearrangement uses TRBV11-2 and TRBJ2-5, with D possibly TRBD2 on 6 matching bases. Germline V gene sequence: CDR1 SGHAT, CDR2 FQNNGV. The CDR3 covers 15 residues. V was clipped by 8 bases and J by 1 base, with 17 bases between them. CDR3 residues: CASRNRGRGQETQYF. The CDR3 nucleotides read TGTGCCAGCCGCAATCGGGGGAGAGGCCAAGAGACCCAGTACTTC.

This rearrangement joins TRBV30 to TRBJ2-7, with D perhaps being TRBD1 or TRBD2 (5 bases each). The CDR3 sequence is 15 residues long. Germline V gene sequence: CDR1 GTSNPN, CDR2 SVGIG (reference sequence). V lost 1 base, J lost 2 bases, and 15 bases lay in between. The CDR3 loop is CAWSGTGQSAYEQYF. The DNA of the CDR3 is TGTGCCTGGAGTGGGACGGGGCAGAGCGCCTACGAGCAGTACTTC.

The chain uses TRBV2 and TRBJ1-5, with D tentatively TRBD1 (5 bases). Germline assignment: CDR1 SNHLY and CDR2 FYNNEI. Trimming stripped 8 bases from V and 2 bases from J, with 13 bases between. This CDR3 spans 14 amino acids. CDR3 sequence: CASGSQGGNQPQHF. CDR3 DNA sequence: TGTGCCAGCGGATCTCAGGGTGGCAATCAGCCCCAGCATTTT.

The chain couples TRBV6-5 to TRBJ1-3; D not resolved. CDR3 length: 14 amino acids. Trimming took off 0 bases at V and 4 bases at J, with 7 bases between the two ends. The germline V gene encodes CDR1 MNHEY and CDR2 SVGAGI. The CDR3 here is CASSYSPGGNTIYF. The CDR3 DNA follows: TGTGCCAGCAGTTACTCCCCGGGAGGAAACACCATATATTTT.

This chain joins TRBV7-6 and TRBJ1-1, with TRBD1 identical over 7 bases. Per germline, CDR1 SGHVS and CDR2 FNYEAQ. The CDR3 loop spans 14 amino acids. V lost 5 bases to trimming and J lost 0 bases; unmatched junction nucleotides: 3. CDR3 DNA sequence: TGTGCCAGCAGCAAGGGACAGATGAACACTGAAGCTTTCTTT. It specifies CASSKGQMNTEAFF.

The chain carries TRBV2 and TRBJ2-3; possibly TRBD1 for D (6 bases). CDR1 and CDR2 from the germline V gene are SNHLY and FYNNEI. Trimming cost V 5 bases and J 2 bases, with 14 bases left between them. CDR3 length: 15 residues. The CDR3 here is CASSFRDTHTDTQYF. CDR3 sequence (DNA): TGTGCCAGCAGTTTCCGGGACACGCACACAGATACGCAGTATTTT.

This chain uses TRBV11-3 with TRBJ2-3, with no clear D. The germline gives CDR1 SGHNT, CDR2 YENEEA. The CDR3 loop spans 11 amino acids. The V gene lost 8 bases and the J gene lost 6 bases, with 9 bases spanning the gap. The CDR3 DNA is TGTGCCAGCGCCCCGTTCGATACGCAGTATTTT. Protein sequence: CASAPFDTQYF. The variable domain in full, completed from reference TRBV11-3 and TRBJ2-3, reads EAGVVQSPRYKIIEKKQPVAFWCNPISGHNTLYWYLQNLGQGPELLIRYENEEAVDDSQLPKDRFSAERLKGVDSTLKIQPAELGDSAVYLCASAPFDTQYFGPGTRLTVL.